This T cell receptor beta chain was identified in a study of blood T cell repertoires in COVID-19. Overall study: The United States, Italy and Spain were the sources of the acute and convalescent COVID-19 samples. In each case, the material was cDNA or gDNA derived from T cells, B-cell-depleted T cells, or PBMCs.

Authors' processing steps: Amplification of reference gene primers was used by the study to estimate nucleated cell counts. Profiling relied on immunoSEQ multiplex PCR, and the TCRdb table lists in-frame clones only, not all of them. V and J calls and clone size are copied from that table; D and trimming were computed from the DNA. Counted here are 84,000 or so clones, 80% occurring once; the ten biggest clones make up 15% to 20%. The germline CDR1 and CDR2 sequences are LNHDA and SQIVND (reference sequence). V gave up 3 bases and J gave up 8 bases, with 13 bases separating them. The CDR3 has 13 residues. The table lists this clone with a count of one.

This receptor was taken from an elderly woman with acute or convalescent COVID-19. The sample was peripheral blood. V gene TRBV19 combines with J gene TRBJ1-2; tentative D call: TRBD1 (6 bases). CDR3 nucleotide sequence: TGTGCCAGTAGTATCGCCAGGGGTCGCGGCTACACCTTC. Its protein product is CASSIARGRGYTF.